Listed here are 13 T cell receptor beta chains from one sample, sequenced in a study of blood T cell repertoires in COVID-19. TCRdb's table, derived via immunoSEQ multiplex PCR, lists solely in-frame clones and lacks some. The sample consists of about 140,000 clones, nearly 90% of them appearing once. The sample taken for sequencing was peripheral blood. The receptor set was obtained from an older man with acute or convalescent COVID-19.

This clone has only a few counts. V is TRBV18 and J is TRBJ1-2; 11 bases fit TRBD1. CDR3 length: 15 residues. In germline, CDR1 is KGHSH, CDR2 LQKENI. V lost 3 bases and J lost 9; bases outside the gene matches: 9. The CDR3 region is CASSPLRDRGMRYTF. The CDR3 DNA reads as TGTGCCAGCTCACCCCTCCGGGACAGGGGGATGCGCTACACCTTC. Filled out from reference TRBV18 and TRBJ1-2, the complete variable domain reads NAGVMQNPRHLVRRRGQEARLRCSPMKGHSHVYWYRQLPEEGLKFMVYLQKENIIDESGMPKERFSAEFPKEGPSILRIQQVVRGDSAAYFCASSPLRDRGMRYTFGSGTRLTVV.

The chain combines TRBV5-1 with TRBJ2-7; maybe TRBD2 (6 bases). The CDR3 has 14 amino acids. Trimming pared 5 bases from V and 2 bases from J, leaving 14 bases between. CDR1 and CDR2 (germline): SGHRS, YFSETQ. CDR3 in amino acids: CASSPDYPTYEQYF. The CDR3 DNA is TGCGCCAGCAGTCCGGACTACCCGACCTACGAGCAGTACTTC.

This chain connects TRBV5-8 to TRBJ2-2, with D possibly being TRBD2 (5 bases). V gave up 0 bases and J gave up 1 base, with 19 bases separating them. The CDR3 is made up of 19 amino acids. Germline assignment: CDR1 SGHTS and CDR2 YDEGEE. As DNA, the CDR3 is TGTGCCAGCAGCTTGGCCCAAGTCCTCAGCGGATTGAACACCGGGGAGCTGTTTTTT. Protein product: CASSLAQVLSGLNTGELFF.

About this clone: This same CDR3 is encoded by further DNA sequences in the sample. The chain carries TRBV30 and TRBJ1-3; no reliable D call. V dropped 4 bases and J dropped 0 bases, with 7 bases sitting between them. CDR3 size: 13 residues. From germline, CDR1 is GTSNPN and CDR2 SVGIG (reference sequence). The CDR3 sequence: CAWTPGSGNTIYF. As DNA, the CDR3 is TGTGCCTGGACTCCCGGCTCTGGAAACACCATATATTTT.

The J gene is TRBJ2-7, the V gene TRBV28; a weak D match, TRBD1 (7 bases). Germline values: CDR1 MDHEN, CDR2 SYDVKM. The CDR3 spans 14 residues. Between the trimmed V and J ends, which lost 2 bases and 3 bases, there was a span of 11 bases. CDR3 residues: CASSLGGGRYEQYF. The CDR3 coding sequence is TGTGCCAGCAGTTTAGGAGGGGGCCGCTACGAGCAGTACTTC.

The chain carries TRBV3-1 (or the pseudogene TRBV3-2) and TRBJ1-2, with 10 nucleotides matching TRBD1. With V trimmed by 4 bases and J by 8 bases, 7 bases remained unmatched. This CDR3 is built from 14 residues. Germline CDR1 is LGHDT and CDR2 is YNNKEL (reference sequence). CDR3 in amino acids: CASSPRTGGEGYTF. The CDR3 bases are TGTGCCAGCAGCCCCCGGACAGGGGGGGAGGGCTACACCTTC.

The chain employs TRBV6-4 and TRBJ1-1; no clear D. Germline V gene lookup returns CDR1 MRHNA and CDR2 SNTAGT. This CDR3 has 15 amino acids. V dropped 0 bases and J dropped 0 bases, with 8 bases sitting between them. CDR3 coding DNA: TGTGCCAGCAGTGACTCTGGGCAGATGAACACTGAAGCTTTCTTT. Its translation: CASSDSGQMNTEAFF.

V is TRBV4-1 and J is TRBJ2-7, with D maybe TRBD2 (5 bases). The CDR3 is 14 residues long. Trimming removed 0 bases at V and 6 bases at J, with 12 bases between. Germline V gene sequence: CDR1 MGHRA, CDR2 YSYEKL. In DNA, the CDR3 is TGCGCCAGCAGCCAAGATAGGCGGGTTCCCGAGCAGTACTTC. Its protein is CASSQDRRVPEQYF.

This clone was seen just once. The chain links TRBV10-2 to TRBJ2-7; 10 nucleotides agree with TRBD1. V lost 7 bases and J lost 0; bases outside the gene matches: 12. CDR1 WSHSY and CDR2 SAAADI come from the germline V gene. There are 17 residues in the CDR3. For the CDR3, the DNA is TGCGCCAGCATGGGCTGGGACAGGGGCCTAGTCTCCTACGAGCAGTACTTC. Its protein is CASMGWDRGLVSYEQYF.

CDR3 sequence reads: CASGTPGQGTNTGELFF. The CDR3 region has the DNA TGTGCCAGCGGAACCCCGGGACAGGGGACTAACACCGGGGAGCTGTTTTTT. This chain connects TRBV28 to TRBJ2-2, with 10 nucleotides matching TRBD1. Germline lookup yields CDR1 MDHEN and CDR2 SYDVKM. V lost 8 bases to trimming and J lost 2 bases; unmatched junction nucleotides: 11. The CDR3 sequence is 17 residues long. Based on the CDR3 plus reference TRBV28 and TRBJ2-2, the full variable domain is DVKVTQSSRYLVKRTGEKVFLECVQDMDHENMFWYRQDPGLGLRLIYFSYDVKMKEKGDIPEGYSVSREKKERFSLILESASTNQTSMYLCASGTPGQGTNTGELFFGEGSRLTVL.

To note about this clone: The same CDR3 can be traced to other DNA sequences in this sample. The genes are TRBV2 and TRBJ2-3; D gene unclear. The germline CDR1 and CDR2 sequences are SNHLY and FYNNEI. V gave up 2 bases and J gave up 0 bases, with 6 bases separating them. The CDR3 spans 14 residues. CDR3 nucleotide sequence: TGTGCCAGCAGTGAATTGGCTAGCACAGATACGCAGTATTTT. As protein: CASSELASTDTQYF. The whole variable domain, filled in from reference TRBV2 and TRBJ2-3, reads EPEVTQTPSHQVTQMGQEVILRCVPISNHLYFYWYRQILGQKVEFLVSFYNNEISEKSEIFDDQFSVERPDGSNFTLKIRSTKLEDSAMYFCASSELASTDTQYFGPGTRLTVL.

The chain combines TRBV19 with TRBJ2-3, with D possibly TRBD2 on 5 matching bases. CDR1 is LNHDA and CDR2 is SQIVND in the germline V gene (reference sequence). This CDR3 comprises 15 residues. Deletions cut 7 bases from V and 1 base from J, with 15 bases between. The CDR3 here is CASTPEGRGTDTQYF. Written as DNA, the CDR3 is TGTGCCAGTACTCCCGAGGGCAGAGGCACAGATACGCAGTATTTT.

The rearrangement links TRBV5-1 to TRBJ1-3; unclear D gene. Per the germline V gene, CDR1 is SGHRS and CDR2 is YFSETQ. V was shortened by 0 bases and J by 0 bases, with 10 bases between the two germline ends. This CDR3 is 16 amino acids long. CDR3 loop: CASSLAPGYSGNTIYF. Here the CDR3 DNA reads TGCGCCAGCAGCTTGGCCCCGGGTTACTCTGGAAACACCATATATTTT.